The clone carrying this T cell receptor beta chain has ten or more counts. Amplification used 60 Vbeta primers and 13 Jbeta primers. Data came from immunoSEQ multiplex PCR; TCRdb stores just in-frame clones and leaves some out. The sample contains more than 85,000 clones, about 86% of which appear only once. These data are taken from a study of cytomegalovirus exposure and HLA in healthy donors. V was trimmed by 1 base and J by 4 bases, leaving 5 bases between them. The CDR3 has 13 amino acids. From germline, CDR1 is SEHNR and CDR2 FQNEAQ (reference sequence). This cohort consisted of healthy bone marrow donors.

The rearrangement uses TRBV7-9 and TRBJ1-5; D gene ambiguous. Input material: PBMCs. The source of this sequence is a woman aged 30 to 39 in good health and CMV-seronegative. CDR3 protein: CASSLDRNQPQHF. CDR3 bases: TGTGCCAGCAGCTTAGACAGAAATCAGCCCCAGCATTTT.